These 7 T cell receptor beta chains share one sample of origin, sequenced in a study of T cell responses to AZD1222 COVID-19 vaccine. The data were produced by immunoSEQ multiplex PCR, yet TCRdb's version contains in-frame clones alone and is incomplete. The table records 130,000 or so clones, more than 85% of them present only once. Material: peripheral blood, obtained 28 days after the second AZD1222 dose. The receptors stem from an adult who received the AZD1222 COVID-19 vaccine.

The gene calls are TRBV7-2 and TRBJ1-4; no clear D gene. The V end was cut by 3 bases, the J end by 0 bases, with 5 bases between. The CDR3 has 14 amino acids. Germline CDR1 reads SGHTA; CDR2 reads FQGNSA. The CDR3 DNA follows: TGTGCCAGCAGCTTCGCGACAACTAATGAAAAACTGTTTTTT. Translating gives CASSFATTNEKLFF.

The table lists this clone with a count of one. The chain is built from TRBV10-3 and TRBJ1-4, with 7 nucleotides matching TRBD1. V lost 0 bases to trimming and J lost 8 bases; unmatched junction nucleotides: 3. This CDR3 is built from 14 residues. Germline V CDR1 and CDR2: ENHRY, SYGVKD. The CDR3 sequence is CAISESGGGEKLFF. Written as DNA, the CDR3 is TGTGCCATCAGTGAGTCAGGGGGCGGCGAAAAACTGTTTTTT.

The chain combines TRBV5-8 with TRBJ2-1, with D perhaps assigned TRBD1 or TRBD2 (5 bases each). The V end was cut by 0 bases, the J end by 0 bases, with 7 bases between. Germline assignment: CDR1 SGHTS and CDR2 YDEGEE. This CDR3 region has 15 residues. Here the CDR3 reads CASSLGGSSYNEQFF. As DNA, the CDR3 is TGTGCCAGCAGCTTGGGGGGGAGCTCCTACAATGAGCAGTTCTTC. Variable domain in full (rest from reference TRBV5-8 and TRBJ2-1): EAGVTQSPTHLIKTRGQQATLRCSPISGHTSVYWYQQALGLGLQFLLWYDEGEERNRGNFPPRFSGRQFPNYSSELNVNALELEDSALYLCASSLGGSSYNEQFFGPGTRLTVL.

The CDR3 is CASSSQQGQAGELFF. CDR3 nucleotides: TGTGCCAGCAGCTCCCAACAGGGTCAGGCCGGGGAGCTGTTTTTT. The genes are TRBV7-6 and TRBJ2-2; D might be TRBD1 (6 bases). The V gene lost 4 bases and the J gene lost 6 bases, with 15 bases spanning the gap. This CDR3 is 15 amino acids long. Germline V CDR1 and CDR2: SGHVS, FNYEAQ.

This chain joins TRBV6-1 and TRBJ1-3, with D perhaps matching TRBD1 (5 bases). The V gene lost 3 bases and the J gene lost 0 bases, with 9 bases spanning the gap. This CDR3 is built from 15 residues. Germline CDR1 MNHNS, CDR2 SASEGT. The CDR3: CASSDKGNSGNTIYF. The CDR3 nucleotides are TGTGCCAGCAGTGACAAGGGGAACTCTGGAAACACCATATATTTT.

The V call is TRBV18, the J call TRBJ1-2, with 9 bases matching TRBD1. The germline gives CDR1 KGHSH, CDR2 LQKENI. Trimming removed 5 bases from V and 5 bases from J; junction bases left unmatched: 6. This CDR3 spans 14 amino acids. The CDR3 loop is CASSTGTGNYGYTF. As DNA, the CDR3 is TGTGCCAGCTCAACCGGGACAGGGAATTATGGCTACACCTTC.

This clone appeared once. The chain employs TRBV2 and TRBJ1-1; D is perhaps TRBD1 (6 bases). Germline V gene sequence: CDR1 SNHLY, CDR2 FYNNEI. Trimming left V 6 bases short and J 5 bases short, with 16 bases between. This CDR3 is built from 14 residues. In DNA, the CDR3 is TGTGCCAGCAGCCCCCCGACAGGTGGGACTGAAGCTTTCTTT. Translating gives CASSPPTGGTEAFF.